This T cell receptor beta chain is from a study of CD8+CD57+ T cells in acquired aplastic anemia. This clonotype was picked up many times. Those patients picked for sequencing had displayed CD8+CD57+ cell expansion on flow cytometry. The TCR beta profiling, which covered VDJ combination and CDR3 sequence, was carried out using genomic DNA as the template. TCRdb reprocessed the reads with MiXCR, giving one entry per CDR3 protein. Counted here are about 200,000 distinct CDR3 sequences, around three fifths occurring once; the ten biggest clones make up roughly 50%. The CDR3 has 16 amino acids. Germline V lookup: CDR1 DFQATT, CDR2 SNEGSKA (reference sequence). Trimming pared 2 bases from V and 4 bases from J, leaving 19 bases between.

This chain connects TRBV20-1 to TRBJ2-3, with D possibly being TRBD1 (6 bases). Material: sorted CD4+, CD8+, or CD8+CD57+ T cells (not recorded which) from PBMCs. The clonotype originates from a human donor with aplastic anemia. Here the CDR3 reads CSARSMRAGEADTQYF. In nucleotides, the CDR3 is TGCAGTGCTAGAAGTATGCGGGCAGGGGAAGCAGATACGCAGTATTTT.